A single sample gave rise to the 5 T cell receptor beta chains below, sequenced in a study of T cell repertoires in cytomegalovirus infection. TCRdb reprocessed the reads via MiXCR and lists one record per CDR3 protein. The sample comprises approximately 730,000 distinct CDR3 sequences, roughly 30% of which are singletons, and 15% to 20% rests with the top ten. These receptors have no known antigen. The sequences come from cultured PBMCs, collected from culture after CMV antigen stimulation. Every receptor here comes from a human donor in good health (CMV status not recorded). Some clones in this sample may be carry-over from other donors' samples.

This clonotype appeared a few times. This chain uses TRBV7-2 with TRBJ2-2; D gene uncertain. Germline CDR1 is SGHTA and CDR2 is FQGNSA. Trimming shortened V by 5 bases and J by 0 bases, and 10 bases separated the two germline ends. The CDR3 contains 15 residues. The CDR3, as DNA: TGTGCCAGCAGCCCAGTGCCTACGAACACCGGGGAGCTGTTTTTT. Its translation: CASSPVPTNTGELFF.

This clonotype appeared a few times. DNA of the CDR3: TGCAGCCCACGCCGGGACCATCTCGGAGAGCAGTTCTTC. It codes for CSPRRDHLGEQFF. The V call is TRBV29-1, the J call TRBJ2-1; D possibly matches TRBD1 or TRBD2 (5 bases each). This CDR3 spans 13 amino acids. Germline CDR1 and CDR2: SQVTM and ANQGSEA. The germline V and J ends were trimmed by 8 bases and 10 bases, with 21 bases remaining between them.

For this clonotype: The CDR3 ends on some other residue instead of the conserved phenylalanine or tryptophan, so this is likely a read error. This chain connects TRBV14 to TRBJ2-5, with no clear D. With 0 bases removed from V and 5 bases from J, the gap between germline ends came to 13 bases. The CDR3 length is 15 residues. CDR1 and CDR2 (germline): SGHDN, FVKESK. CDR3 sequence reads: CASSQDVAVGETQYI. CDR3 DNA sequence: TGTGCCAGCAGCCAAGATGTCGCCGTCGGTGAGACCCAGTACATC.

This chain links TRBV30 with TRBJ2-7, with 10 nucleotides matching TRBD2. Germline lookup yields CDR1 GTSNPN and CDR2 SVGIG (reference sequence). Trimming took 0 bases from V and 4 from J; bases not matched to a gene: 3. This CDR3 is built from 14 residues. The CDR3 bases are TGTGCCTGGAGTGTCGCTAGCGGGAGTTACGAGCAGTACTTC. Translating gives CAWSVASGSYEQYF.

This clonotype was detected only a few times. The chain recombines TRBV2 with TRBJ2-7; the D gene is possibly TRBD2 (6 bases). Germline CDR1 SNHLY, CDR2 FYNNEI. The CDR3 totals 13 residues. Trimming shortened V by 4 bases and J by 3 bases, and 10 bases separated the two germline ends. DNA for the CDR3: TGTGCCAGCAGTGCGGGAGAGCTCTACGAGCAGTACTTC. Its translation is CASSAGELYEQYF.